The 21 T cell receptor beta chains below all came from one sample that was sequenced in a study of vaccination and CD4 T cells after COVID-19. These receptors' targets are unknown. Treatment of the sample: approximately nine-day PBMC culture with coronavirus spike peptide pools or control peptides (ViraFEST assay). The Oncomine TCR Beta short-read assay was what sequenced the DNA obtained from cultured CD4+ T cells. TCRdb ran MiXCR on the PCR reads and lists one entry per CDR3 protein. The sample includes roughly 12,000 distinct CDR3 sequences, approximately 45% of them seen just once. Source material: CD4+ T cells from blood, cultured in vitro. The receptors were sampled from a human donor who had recovered from COVID-19.

This clonotype showed up just a few times. The chain has TRBV9 and TRBJ2-3; 7 bases are shared with TRBD1. The V gene's germline CDR1 is SGDLS and CDR2 YYNGEE. The CDR3 runs to 14 residues. Germline trimming cut 5 bases from V and 2 bases from J; bases unmatched to any gene: 5. Here the CDR3 reads CASSWDRHTDTQYF. CDR3 sequence (DNA): TGTGCCAGCAGTTGGGACAGACACACAGATACGCAGTATTTT.

This clonotype is categorized as medium-sized. The V call is TRBV6-5, the J call TRBJ1-6, with 9 bases lining up with TRBD1. Germline V gene data show CDR1 as MNHEY and CDR2 as SVGAGI. CDR3 size: 15 residues. V lost 4 bases to trimming and J lost 7 bases; unmatched junction nucleotides: 5. DNA of the CDR3: TGTGCCAGCAGTTCTACAGGGGGCGCGAATTCACCCCTCCACTTT. Translation: CASSSTGGANSPLHF.

The chain employs TRBV5-1 and TRBJ1-5; D is unclear. CDR1 is SGHRS and CDR2 is YFSETQ in the germline V gene. The CDR3 length is 14 residues. The V end was cut by 4 bases, the J end by 3 bases, with 11 bases between. CDR3 protein: CASSADGTNQPQHF. CDR3 nucleotide sequence: TGCGCCAGCAGCGCCGACGGAACCAATCAGCCCCAGCATTTT. Full variable domain (remainder filled in from reference TRBV5-1 and TRBJ1-5): KAGVTQTPRYLIKTRGQQVTLSCSPISGHRSVSWYQQTPGQGLQFLFEYFSETQRNKGNFPGRFSGRQFSNSRSEMNVSTLELGDSALYLCASSADGTNQPQHFGDGTRLSIL.

There are a few counts of this clonotype. The chain recombines TRBV20-1 with TRBJ2-5; 7 bases fit TRBD1. The junction had 13 bases not matched to a gene; V was cut back by 6 bases and J by 9 bases. The CDR3 spans 13 residues. Germline CDR1 DFQATT, CDR2 SNEGSKA (reference sequence). CDR3 sequence: CSASQGVINAQYF. In nucleotides, the CDR3 is TGCAGTGCCTCTCAGGGGGTGATCAATGCCCAGTACTTC.

About this clonotype itself: Mismatch with germline at one junction end may stem from a read error. The rearrangement joins TRBV20-1 to TRBJ1-5; D call uncertain. This CDR3 has 14 residues. The germline gives CDR1 DFQATT, CDR2 SNEGSKA (reference sequence). The CDR3 reads CGARVVGSNQPQHF. As DNA, the CDR3 is TGCGGTGCTAGGGTAGTAGGGAGCAATCAGCCCCAGCATTTT.

This clonotype was picked up one time. A read error may be the cause here, since a much bigger clone is one base away. The J gene is TRBJ1-2, the V gene TRBV7-2; D not resolved. The CDR3 runs 14 residues. CDR1 and CDR2 from the germline V gene are SGHTA and FQGNSA. Trimming cost V 5 bases and J 6 bases, with 16 bases left between them. The CDR3 loop reads CASSHYIDGDGYTF. The CDR3 nucleotides read TGTGCCAGCAGCCACTACATTGACGGGGATGGCTACACCTTC.

This clonotype was seen only a few times. The chain links TRBV7-3 to TRBJ2-2; 8 positions agree with TRBD2. This CDR3 region has 15 residues. Germline V lookup: CDR1 SGHTA, CDR2 FQGTGA. The junction had 3 bases not matched to a gene; V was cut back by 5 bases and J by 1 base. CDR3 residues: CASSAGGENTGELFF. DNA for the CDR3: TGTGCCAGCAGCGCCGGGGGGGAGAACACCGGGGAGCTGTTTTTT.

The chain couples TRBV23-1 to TRBJ1-6; no reliable D call. TRBV23-1 is flagged as an ORF with uncertain function. This CDR3 is built from 15 residues. With 0 bases removed from V and 5 bases from J, the gap between germline ends came to 8 bases. CDR3 coding DNA: TGCGCCAGCAGTCAATCCGCAACAGATAATTCACCCCTCCACTTT. Protein: CASSQSATDNSPLHF.

The rearrangement joins TRBV18 to TRBJ2-1, with D hard to call. Trimming cost V 3 bases and J 0 bases, with 12 bases left between them. The CDR3 length is 16 residues. In germline, CDR1 is KGHSH, CDR2 LQKENI. The CDR3 reads CASSPTTPSSYNEQFF. DNA of the CDR3: TGTGCCAGCTCACCCACTACCCCGAGCTCCTACAATGAGCAGTTCTTC.

This chain links TRBV11-2 with TRBJ1-4; 7 bases match TRBD1. The CDR3 covers 14 residues. The germline V gene has CDR1 SGHAT and CDR2 FQNNGV. J lost 5 bases, V lost 3 bases, and 3 bases had no gene match. The CDR3 DNA is TGTGCCAGCAGCTTCAGGGACAGAAATGAAAAACTGTTTTTT. This translates into CASSFRDRNEKLFF.

V usage is TRBV7-3 and J usage is TRBJ2-7, with 8 bases fitting TRBD1. This CDR3 contains 18 residues. J gave up 4 bases and V 2 bases, and 16 bases lay outside the gene matches. Germline CDR1 and CDR2: SGHTA and FQGTGA. CDR3 sequence reads: CASSLLLRTEQGVYEQYF. In DNA form, the CDR3 reads TGTGCCAGCAGCTTACTCTTGCGGACGGAACAGGGGGTATACGAGCAGTACTTC.

The chain joins TRBV7-9 to TRBJ2-5; D unresolved. Germline V gene lookup returns CDR1 SEHNR and CDR2 FQNEAQ (reference sequence). Trimming left V 2 bases short and J 4 bases short, with 5 bases between. CDR3 size: 12 residues. For the CDR3, the DNA is TGTGCCAGCAGCTTACCGGGAGAGACCCAGTACTTC. Protein product: CASSLPGETQYF.

The chain recombines TRBV6-1 with TRBJ2-7; TRBD2 matches 12 bases. The CDR3 has 16 residues. Trimming removed 8 bases from V and 3 bases from J; junction bases left unmatched: 11. Germline V gene sequence: CDR1 MNHNS, CDR2 SASEGT. CDR3 loop: CASGQVTSGGRYEQYF. For the CDR3, the DNA is TGTGCCAGCGGCCAGGTGACTAGCGGGGGCCGCTACGAGCAGTACTTC.

CDR3 amino acids: CSARPSGGANVLTF. As DNA, the CDR3 is TGCAGTGCTAGACCTTCTGGAGGGGCCAACGTCCTGACTTTC. The chain links TRBV20-1 to TRBJ2-6; D is ambiguous. V was cut by 2 bases and J by 4 bases, with 9 bases left in between. This CDR3 region has 14 residues. CDR1 is DFQATT, CDR2 SNEGSKA, per germline (reference sequence).

This chain links TRBV10-3 with TRBJ2-1; 10 nucleotides align to TRBD2. Germline-derived CDR1 and CDR2 are ENHRY and SYGVKD. CDR3 length: 13 residues. In nucleotides, the CDR3 is TGTGTCGCCTCAGCGGGAGGGGGCAATGAGCAGTTCTTC. Its protein product is CVASAGGGNEQFF.

This clonotype was seen a few times. This chain joins TRBV12-5 and TRBJ1-6, with D unresolved. Germline V gene data show CDR1 as LGHNT and CDR2 as FRNRAP. Trimming shortened V by 4 bases and J by 10 bases, and 23 bases separated the two germline ends. The CDR3 spans 17 residues. CDR3 nucleotides: TGTGCTAGTGGTTCCTTCCTTCGGACCTCCAAAATGTCACCCCTCCACTTT. This translates into CASGSFLRTSKMSPLHF.

V and J are TRBV28 and TRBJ2-3; D is possibly TRBD2 (5 bases). Germline V lookup: CDR1 MDHEN, CDR2 SYDVKM. The CDR3 loop spans 17 amino acids. V was trimmed by 6 bases and J by 5 bases, leaving 24 bases between them. The CDR3 sequence is CASSPTLEETTRDTQYF. CDR3 nucleotides: TGTGCCAGCAGCCCCACATTGGAGGAGACAACTAGAGATACGCAGTATTTT.

A single count supports this clonotype. The chain recombines TRBV12-3 or TRBV12-4 with TRBJ2-5; D may match TRBD1 or TRBD2 (5 bases each). This CDR3 is built from 15 residues. V dropped 2 bases and J dropped 4 bases, with 14 bases sitting between them. CDR3 nucleotides: TGTGCCAGCAGTTTACAATCAGCGAGGGGAGAGACCCAGTACTTC. It codes for CASSLQSARGETQYF.

This clonotype has a handful of counts. The chain employs TRBV27 and TRBJ2-4; maybe TRBD2 (5 bases). CDR3 length equals 14 residues. The V end was cut by 2 bases, the J end by 11 bases, with 16 bases between. Germline-derived CDR1 and CDR2 are MNHEY and SMNVEV (reference sequence). DNA for the CDR3: TGTGCCAGCAGTTTAACATGGCCCGAGGGCCTTCAGTACTTC. As protein: CASSLTWPEGLQYF.

The V and J genes are TRBV12-3 or TRBV12-4 and TRBJ1-2; D uncertain. The CDR3 spans 14 residues. V gave up 6 bases and J gave up 5 bases, with 16 bases separating them. CDR3 sequence (DNA): TGTGCCAGCAGCTCCCCCGGGCGAGAATATGGCTACACCTTC. The encoded protein is CASSSPGREYGYTF.

The gene calls are TRBV20-1 and TRBJ1-1, with D uncertain. Trimming pared 3 bases from V and 3 bases from J, leaving 14 bases between. Per the germline V gene, CDR1 is DFQATT and CDR2 is SNEGSKA (reference sequence). The CDR3 has 14 residues. The CDR3 reads CSASRSGGDTEAFF. CDR3 DNA: TGCAGTGCTAGTCGGTCAGGTGGGGACACTGAAGCTTTCTTT.